Listed below are T cell receptor beta chains from one sample, sequenced in a study of T cell changes during pregnancy in multiple sclerosis. Assay: immunoSEQ multiplex PCR; the TCRdb copy retains only in-frame clones and omits some. The sample has fewer than 110,000 clones; 75% to 95% are singletons. The sample here was peripheral blood, taken in the second trimester of pregnancy. Receptors originate from a female donor with multiple sclerosis, enrolled in a pregnancy study. Each CDR3 is given with its conserved first and last residue. D genes are given only for firm matches. Clone size appears in some rows only: once, few, many, or a class for an expanded clone.

>TRBJ2-2|TRBV7-7|.|.
CASSLGRVTGELFF
TGTGCTAGCAGCTTAGGTCGTGTGACCGGGGAGCTGTTTTTT
>TRBJ2-5|TRBV6-5|TRBD2|.
CASNPSGRDETQYF
TGTGCCAGCAACCCCAGCGGGAGGGATGAGACCCAGTACTTC
>TRBJ2-7|TRBV30|.|.
CASGKPGGEQYF
TGTGCCTCCGGGAAACCAGGGGGGGAGCAGTACTTC
>TRBJ2-5|TRBV4-1|.|.
CASSQDRWREQETQYF
TGCGCCAGCAGCCAAGATAGATGGCGGGAACAAGAGACCCAGTACTTC
>TRBJ2-1|TRBV7-8|.|.
CASSSPSPSNEQFF
TGTGCCAGCAGCTCCCCCTCCCCTAGCAATGAGCAGTTCTTC
>TRBJ2-3|TRBV2|.|.
CASSENLADTQYF
TGTGCCAGCAGTGAAAACCTAGCGGATACGCAGTATTTT
>TRBJ2-5|TRBV27|TRBD2|.
CATRWAGGPQETQYF
TGTGCCACCCGTTGGGCGGGAGGTCCCCAAGAGACCCAGTACTTC
>TRBJ1-2|TRBV30|.|.
CAWSTRIYGYTF
TGTGCCTGGAGCACCAGGATCTATGGCTACACCTTC
>TRBJ2-3|TRBV11-2|TRBD2|.
CASSLGAGGSDTQYF
TGTGCCAGCAGCTTAGGGGCGGGAGGGTCAGATACGCAGTATTTT
>TRBJ2-7|TRBV12-5|TRBD2|.
CASGLVPGSGRALHEQYF
TGTGCTAGTGGTTTGGTACCCGGAAGCGGGAGGGCCCTCCACGAGCAGTACTTC
>TRBJ2-5|TRBV5-4|TRBD2|.
CASSLRTSGIETQYF
TGTGCCAGCAGCTTGCGGACTAGCGGAATAGAGACCCAGTACTTC
>TRBJ2-1|TRBV7-6|.|.
CASSPGQYNEQFF
TGTGCCAGCAGCCCCGGACAATACAATGAGCAGTTCTTC
>TRBJ2-2|TRBV2|.|few
CATDGENTGELFF
TGTGCCACCGACGGGGAGAACACCGGGGAGCTGTTTTTT
>TRBJ2-1|TRBV4-3|.|.
CASSQDNQGDNEQFF
TGCGCCAGCAGCCAAGATAACCAAGGGGACAATGAGCAGTTCTTC
>TRBJ2-1|TRBV20-1|.|.
CSARDPTGKFF
TGCAGTGCTAGAGACCCGACTGGCAAGTTCTTC
>TRBJ1-5|TRBV10-3|.|.
CAISERTTGNQPQHF
TGTGCCATCAGTGAAAGGACAACCGGCAATCAGCCCCAGCATTTT